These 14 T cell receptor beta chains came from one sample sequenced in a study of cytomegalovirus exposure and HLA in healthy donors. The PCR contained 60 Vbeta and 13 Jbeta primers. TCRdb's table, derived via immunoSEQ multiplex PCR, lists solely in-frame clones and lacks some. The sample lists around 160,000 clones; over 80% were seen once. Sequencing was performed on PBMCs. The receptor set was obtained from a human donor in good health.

As DNA, the CDR3 is TGTGCCAGCTCACCAATGAGGGGGCGAAATGAATCACCCCTCCACTTT. Protein product: CASSPMRGRNESPLHF. The rearrangement links TRBV18 to TRBJ1-6; 7 bases are a match to TRBD1. This CDR3 is built from 16 residues. The J segment lost 10 bases and the V segment lost 2 bases, leaving 11 bases of the junction unmatched. The V gene's germline CDR1 is KGHSH and CDR2 LQKENI.

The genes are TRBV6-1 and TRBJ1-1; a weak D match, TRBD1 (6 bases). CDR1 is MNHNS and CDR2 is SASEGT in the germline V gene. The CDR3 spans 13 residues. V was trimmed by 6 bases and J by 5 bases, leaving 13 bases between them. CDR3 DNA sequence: TGTGCCAGCAGACAGGGCGTGCGGACTGAAGCTTTCTTT. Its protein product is CASRQGVRTEAFF.

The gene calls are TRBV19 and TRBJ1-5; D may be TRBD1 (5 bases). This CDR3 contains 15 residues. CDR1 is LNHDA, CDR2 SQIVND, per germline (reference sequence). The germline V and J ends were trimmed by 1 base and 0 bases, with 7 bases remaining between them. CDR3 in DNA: TGTGCCAGTAGTATAGGACAGTATAGCAATCAGCCCCAGCATTTT. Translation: CASSIGQYSNQPQHF.

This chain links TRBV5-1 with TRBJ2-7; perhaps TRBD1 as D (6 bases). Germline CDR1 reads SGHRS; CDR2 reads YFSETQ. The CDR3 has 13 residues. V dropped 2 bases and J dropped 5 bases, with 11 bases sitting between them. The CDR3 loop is CASSLQGYDEQYF. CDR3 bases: TGCGCCAGCAGCTTACAGGGTTACGACGAGCAGTACTTC.

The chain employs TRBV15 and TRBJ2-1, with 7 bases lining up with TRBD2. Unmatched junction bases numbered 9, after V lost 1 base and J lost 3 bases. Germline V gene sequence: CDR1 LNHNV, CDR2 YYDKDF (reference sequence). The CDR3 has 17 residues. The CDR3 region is CATSRGLSGANYNEQFF. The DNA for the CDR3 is TGTGCCACCAGCAGAGGCCTAAGCGGGGCCAACTACAATGAGCAGTTCTTC. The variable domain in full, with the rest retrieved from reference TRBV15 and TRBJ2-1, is DAMVIQNPRYQVTQFGKPVTLSCSQTLNHNVMYWYQQKSSQAPKLLFHYYDKDFNNEADTPDNFQSRRPNTSFCFLDIRSPGLGDTAMYLCATSRGLSGANYNEQFFGPGTRLTVL.

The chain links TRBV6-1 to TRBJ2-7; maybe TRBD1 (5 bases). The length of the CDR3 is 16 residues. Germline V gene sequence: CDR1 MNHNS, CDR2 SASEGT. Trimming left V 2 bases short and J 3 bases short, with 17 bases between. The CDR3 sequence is CASSESPAQGSYEQYF. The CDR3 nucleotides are TGTGCCAGCAGTGAATCCCCGGCGCAGGGAAGCTACGAGCAGTACTTC.

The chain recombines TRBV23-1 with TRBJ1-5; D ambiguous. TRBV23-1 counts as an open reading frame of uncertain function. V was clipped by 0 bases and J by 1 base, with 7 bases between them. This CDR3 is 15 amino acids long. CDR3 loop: CASSQSPSSNQPQHF. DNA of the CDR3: TGCGCCAGCAGTCAATCACCTAGCAGCAATCAGCCCCAGCATTTT.

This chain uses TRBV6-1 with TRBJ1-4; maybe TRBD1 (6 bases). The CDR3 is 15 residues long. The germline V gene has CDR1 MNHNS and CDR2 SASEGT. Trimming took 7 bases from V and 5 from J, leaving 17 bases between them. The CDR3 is CASTQWTDLNEKLFF. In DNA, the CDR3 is TGTGCCAGCACCCAATGGACAGACCTGAATGAAAAACTGTTTTTT.

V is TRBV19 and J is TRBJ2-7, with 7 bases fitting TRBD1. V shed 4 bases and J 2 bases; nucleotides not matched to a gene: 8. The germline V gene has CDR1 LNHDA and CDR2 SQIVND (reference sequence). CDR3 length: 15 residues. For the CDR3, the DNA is TGTGCCAGTAGTACCCGGGACAGTGGAACCTACGAGCAGTACTTC. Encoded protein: CASSTRDSGTYEQYF.

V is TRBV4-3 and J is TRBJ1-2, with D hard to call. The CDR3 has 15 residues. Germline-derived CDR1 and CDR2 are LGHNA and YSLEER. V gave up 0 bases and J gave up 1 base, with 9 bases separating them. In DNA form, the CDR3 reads TGCGCCAGCAGCCAAGAAACGGGGATTAACTATGGCTACACCTTC. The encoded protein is CASSQETGINYGYTF.

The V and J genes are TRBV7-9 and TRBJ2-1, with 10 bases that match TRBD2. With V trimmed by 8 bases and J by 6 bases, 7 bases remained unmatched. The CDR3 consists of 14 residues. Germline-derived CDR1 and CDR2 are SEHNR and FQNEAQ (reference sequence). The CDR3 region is CASGPGLAINEQFF. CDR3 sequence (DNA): TGTGCCAGCGGACCGGGACTAGCGATCAATGAGCAGTTCTTC.

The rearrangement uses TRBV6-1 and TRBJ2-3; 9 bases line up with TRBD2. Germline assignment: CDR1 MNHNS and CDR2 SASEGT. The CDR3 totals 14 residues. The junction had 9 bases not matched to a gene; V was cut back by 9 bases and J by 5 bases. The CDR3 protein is CARAGGVYEDTQYF. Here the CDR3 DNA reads TGTGCCAGGGCGGGGGGGGTATATGAAGATACGCAGTATTTT.

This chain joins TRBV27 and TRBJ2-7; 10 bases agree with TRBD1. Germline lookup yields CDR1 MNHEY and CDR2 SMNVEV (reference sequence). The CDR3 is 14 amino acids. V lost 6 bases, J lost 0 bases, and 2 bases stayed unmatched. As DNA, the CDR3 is TGTGCCAGCAGGGGACAGGGGACCTCCTACGAGCAGTACTTC. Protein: CASRGQGTSYEQYF.

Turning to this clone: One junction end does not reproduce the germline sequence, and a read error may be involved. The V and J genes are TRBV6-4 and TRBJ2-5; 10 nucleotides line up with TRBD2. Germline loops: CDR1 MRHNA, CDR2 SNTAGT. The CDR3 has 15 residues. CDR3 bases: TGTGTCAGCAGCGCACTAGCGGGGAGACAAGAGACCCAGTACTTC. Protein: CVSSALAGRQETQYF.